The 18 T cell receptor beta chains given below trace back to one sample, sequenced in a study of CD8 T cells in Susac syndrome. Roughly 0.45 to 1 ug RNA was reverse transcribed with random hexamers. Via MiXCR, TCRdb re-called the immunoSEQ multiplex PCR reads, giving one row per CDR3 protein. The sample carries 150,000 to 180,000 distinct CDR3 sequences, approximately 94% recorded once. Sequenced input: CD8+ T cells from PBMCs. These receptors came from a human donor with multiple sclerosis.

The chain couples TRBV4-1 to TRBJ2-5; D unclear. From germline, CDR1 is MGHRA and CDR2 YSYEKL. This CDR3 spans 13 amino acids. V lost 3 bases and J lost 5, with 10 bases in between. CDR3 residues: CASSQPLGETQYF. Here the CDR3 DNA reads TGCGCCAGCAGCCAGCCTTTAGGGGAGACCCAGTACTTC.

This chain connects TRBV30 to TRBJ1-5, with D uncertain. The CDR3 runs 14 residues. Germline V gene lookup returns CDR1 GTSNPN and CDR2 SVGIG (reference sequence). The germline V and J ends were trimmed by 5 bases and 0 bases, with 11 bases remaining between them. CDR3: CAWDLGYSNQPQHF. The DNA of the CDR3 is TGTGCCTGGGACCTCGGGTATAGCAATCAGCCCCAGCATTTT.

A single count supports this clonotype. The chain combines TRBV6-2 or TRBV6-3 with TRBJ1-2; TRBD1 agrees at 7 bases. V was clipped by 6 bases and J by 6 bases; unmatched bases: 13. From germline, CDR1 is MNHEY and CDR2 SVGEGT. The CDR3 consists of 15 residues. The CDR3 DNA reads TGTGCCAGCAGGGCCCCGGGACAGTTAGTACATGGCTACACCTTC. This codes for CASRAPGQLVHGYTF.

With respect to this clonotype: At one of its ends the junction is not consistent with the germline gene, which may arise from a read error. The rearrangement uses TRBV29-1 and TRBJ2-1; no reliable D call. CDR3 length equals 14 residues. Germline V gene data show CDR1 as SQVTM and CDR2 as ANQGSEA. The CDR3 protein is CSVEGVPSYNEQFF. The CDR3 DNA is TGCAGCGTCGAAGGAGTTCCGTCCTACAATGAGCAGTTCTTC.

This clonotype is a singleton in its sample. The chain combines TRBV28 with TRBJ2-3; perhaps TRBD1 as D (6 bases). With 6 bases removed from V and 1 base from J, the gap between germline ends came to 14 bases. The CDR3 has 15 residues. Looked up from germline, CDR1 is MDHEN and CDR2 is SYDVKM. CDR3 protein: CASRGTGSRTDTQYF. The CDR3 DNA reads TGTGCCAGCAGGGGAACAGGGTCTCGCACAGATACGCAGTATTTT.

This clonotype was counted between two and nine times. The CDR3 region has the DNA TGTGCCAGCAGTTTAGGAGGGTCTCGGGAGCAGTACTTC. Encoded protein: CASSLGGSREQYF. The chain employs TRBV12-3 or TRBV12-4 and TRBJ2-7; D is perhaps TRBD2 (5 bases). V was clipped by 1 base and J by 7 bases, with 11 bases between them. The CDR3 loop spans 13 amino acids.

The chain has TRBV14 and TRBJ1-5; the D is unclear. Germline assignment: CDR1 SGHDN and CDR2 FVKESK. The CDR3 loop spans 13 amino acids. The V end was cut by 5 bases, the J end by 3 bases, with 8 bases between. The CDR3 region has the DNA TGTGCCAGCAGCGCGGGGTACAATCAGCCCCAGCATTTT. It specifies CASSAGYNQPQHF.

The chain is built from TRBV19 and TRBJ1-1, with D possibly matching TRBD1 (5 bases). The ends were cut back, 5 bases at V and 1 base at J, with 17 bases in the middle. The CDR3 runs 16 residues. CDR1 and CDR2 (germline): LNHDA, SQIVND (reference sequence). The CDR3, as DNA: TGTGCCAGTAGTCGTCGGGGGTACGGAGGGAACACTGAAGCTTTCTTT. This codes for CASSRRGYGGNTEAFF.

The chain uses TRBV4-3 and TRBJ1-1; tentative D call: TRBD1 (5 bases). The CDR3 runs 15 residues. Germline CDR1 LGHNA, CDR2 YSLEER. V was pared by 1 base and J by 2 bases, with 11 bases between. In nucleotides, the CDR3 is TGCGCCAGCAGCCAAGGGGTCGGGGGAAACACTGAAGCTTTCTTT. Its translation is CASSQGVGGNTEAFF.

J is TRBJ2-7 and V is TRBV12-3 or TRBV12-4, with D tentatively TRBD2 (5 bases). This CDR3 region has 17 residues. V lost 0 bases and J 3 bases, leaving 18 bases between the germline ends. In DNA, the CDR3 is TGTGCCAGCAGTTTAGCACCATGGACGGACTCACTCTACGAGCAGTACTTC. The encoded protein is CASSLAPWTDSLYEQYF.

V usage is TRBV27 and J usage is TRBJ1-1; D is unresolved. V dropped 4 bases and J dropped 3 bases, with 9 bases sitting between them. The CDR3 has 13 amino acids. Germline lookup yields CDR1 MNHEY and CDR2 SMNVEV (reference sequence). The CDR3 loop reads CASSYGIDTEAFF. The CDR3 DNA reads TGTGCCAGCAGTTACGGGATCGACACTGAAGCTTTCTTT.

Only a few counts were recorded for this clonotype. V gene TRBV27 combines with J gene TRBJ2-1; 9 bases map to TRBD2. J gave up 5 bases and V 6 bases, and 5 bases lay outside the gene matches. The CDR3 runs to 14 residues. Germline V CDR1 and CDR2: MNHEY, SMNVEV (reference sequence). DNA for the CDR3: TGTGCCAGCAGGCGCGGGGGGGTTAACAATGAGCAGTTCTTC. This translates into CASRRGGVNNEQFF.

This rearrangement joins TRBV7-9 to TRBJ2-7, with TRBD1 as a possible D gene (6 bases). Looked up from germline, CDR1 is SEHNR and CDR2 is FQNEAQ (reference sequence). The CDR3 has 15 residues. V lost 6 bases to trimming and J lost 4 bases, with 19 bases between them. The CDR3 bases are TGTGCCAGCAGTAGTGAGACCGGGACAATTTACGAGCAGTACTTC. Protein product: CASSSETGTIYEQYF.

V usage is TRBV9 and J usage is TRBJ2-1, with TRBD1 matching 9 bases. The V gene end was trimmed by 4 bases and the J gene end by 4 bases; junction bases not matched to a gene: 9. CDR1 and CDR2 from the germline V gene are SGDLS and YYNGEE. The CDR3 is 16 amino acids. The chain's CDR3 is CASSPNPGTGYNEQFF. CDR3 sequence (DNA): TGTGCCAGCAGCCCTAACCCCGGGACAGGGTACAATGAGCAGTTCTTC.

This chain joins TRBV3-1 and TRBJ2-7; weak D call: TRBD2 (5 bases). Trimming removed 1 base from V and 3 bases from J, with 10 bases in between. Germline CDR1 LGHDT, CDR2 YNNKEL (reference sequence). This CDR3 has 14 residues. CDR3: CASSQAYGDYEQYF. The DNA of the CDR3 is TGTGCCAGCAGCCAAGCGTACGGGGACTACGAGCAGTACTTC.

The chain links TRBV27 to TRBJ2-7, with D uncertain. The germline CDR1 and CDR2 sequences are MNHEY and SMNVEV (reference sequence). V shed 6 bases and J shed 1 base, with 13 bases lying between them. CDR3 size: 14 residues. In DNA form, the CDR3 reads TGTGCCAGCAGCAAACCCGGACGATCCTACGAGCAGTACTTC. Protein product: CASSKPGRSYEQYF.

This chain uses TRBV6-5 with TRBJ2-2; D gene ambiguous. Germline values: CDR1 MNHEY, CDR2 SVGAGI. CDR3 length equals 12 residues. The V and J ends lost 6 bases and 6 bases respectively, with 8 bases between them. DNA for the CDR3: TGTGCCAGCAGCCCTAGAGCCGGGGAGCTGTTTTTT. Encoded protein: CASSPRAGELFF.

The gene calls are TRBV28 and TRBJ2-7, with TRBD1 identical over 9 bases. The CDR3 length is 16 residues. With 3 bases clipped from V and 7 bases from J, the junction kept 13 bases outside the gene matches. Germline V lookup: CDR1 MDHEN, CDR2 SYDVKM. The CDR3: CASSFPTMDRGGEQYF. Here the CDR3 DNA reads TGTGCCAGCAGTTTCCCAACCATGGACAGGGGTGGTGAGCAGTACTTC.